This T cell receptor beta chain derives from a study of blood T cell repertoires in COVID-19. The wider study: PBMCs, B-cell-depleted T cells, or T cells were the source of the cDNA or gDNA that made up the material.

The CDR3 is 18 residues long. Per germline, CDR1 SEHNR and CDR2 FQNEAQ (reference sequence). The trim removed 5 bases at V and 2 bases at J, leaving 9 bases unmatched. In the authors' methods: Estimation of nucleated cell counts relied on the amplification of reference gene primers. Repertoires were generated with immunoSEQ multiplex PCR, while TCRdb's copy carries only in-frame clones and drops some. That table is the source of V, J and clone size, and D and trimming were worked out from the DNA. The sample includes some 220,000 clones, around four fifths of them seen just once. The sample was peripheral blood. The chain carries TRBV7-9 and TRBJ2-7; 16 bases are shared with TRBD2. The sequence was obtained from a woman older than 75 with active or convalescent COVID-19. The CDR3 loop reads CASSQAAGTSGGAYEQYF. The CDR3 region has the DNA TGTGCCAGCAGCCAAGCAGCCGGGACTAGCGGGGGGGCCTACGAGCAGTACTTC.